A single sample is the source of the 21 T cell receptor beta chains below, sequenced in a study of cytomegalovirus exposure and HLA in healthy donors. Amplification used 60 Vbeta primers and 13 Jbeta primers. Generated by immunoSEQ multiplex PCR, the TCRdb table keeps only in-frame clones and is missing some. The data hold 100,000 to 150,000 clones, with around 81% observed a single time. The specimen was PBMCs. Every receptor here comes from a man between 18 and 29 years old in good health and CMV-seronegative.

This clone was seen a handful of times. V gene TRBV28 combines with J gene TRBJ2-2; 7 bases align to TRBD1. The germline V gene has CDR1 MDHEN and CDR2 SYDVKM. The CDR3 loop spans 14 amino acids. J lost 5 bases, V lost 6 bases, and 6 bases had no gene match. CDR3 sequence reads: CASSYTGVTGELFF. As DNA, the CDR3 is TGTGCCAGCAGCTACACAGGGGTTACCGGGGAGCTGTTTTTT.

This rearrangement joins TRBV9 to TRBJ1-2, with TRBD1 as a possible D gene (5 bases). The CDR3 covers 18 residues. CDR1 is SGDLS and CDR2 is YYNGEE in the germline V gene. V was trimmed by 6 bases and J by 4 bases, leaving 28 bases between them. CDR3 bases: TGTGCCAGCACCCGGGGGGGGGTTCCTGGAGGAGAACTCTATGGCTACACCTTC. Translation: CASTRGGVPGGELYGYTF.

V gene TRBV10-3 combines with J gene TRBJ2-7; D call uncertain. The CDR3 totals 13 residues. The V end was cut by 8 bases, the J end by 2 bases, with 13 bases between. CDR1 and CDR2 from the germline V gene are ENHRY and SYGVKD. CDR3 protein: CAISPQNTYEQYF. For the CDR3, the DNA is TGTGCCATCTCGCCCCAGAACACCTACGAGCAGTACTTC.

The chain links TRBV5-4 to TRBJ1-4; 10 nucleotides line up with TRBD1. The ends lost 4 bases at V and 6 bases at J; junction bases unmatched: 6. The length of the CDR3 is 15 residues. Germline V gene lookup returns CDR1 SGHNT and CDR2 YYREEE (reference sequence). Written as DNA, the CDR3 is TGTGCCAGCAGCGGGACAGGGGTGGGTCATGAAAAACTGTTTTTT. This sequence encodes CASSGTGVGHEKLFF.

This sequence joins TRBV4-3 and TRBJ2-7; 10 nucleotides match TRBD1. V gave up 4 bases and J gave up 1 base; unmatched junction bases: 4. Germline CDR1 is LGHNA and CDR2 is YSLEER. The CDR3 is made up of 15 amino acids. CDR3 residues: CASSPGTGESYEQYF. CDR3 bases: TGCGCCAGCAGCCCCGGGACAGGGGAATCCTACGAGCAGTACTTC.

This clone was counted only a few times. Other DNA sequences in the sample encode the same CDR3. This sequence joins TRBV4-3 and TRBJ2-5; 9 nucleotides line up with TRBD2. The CDR3 has 15 residues. Germline V CDR1 and CDR2: LGHNA, YSLEER. Trimming took 0 bases from V and 1 from J; bases not matched to a gene: 0. The CDR3 protein is CASSQERGGQETQYF. CDR3 sequence (DNA): TGCGCCAGCAGCCAAGAGCGGGGGGGCCAAGAGACCCAGTACTTC.

J is TRBJ2-7 and V is TRBV13; D not certain. Per the germline V gene, CDR1 is PRHDT and CDR2 is FYEKMQ (reference sequence). This CDR3 contains 14 residues. V lost 8 bases and J 2 bases, leaving 16 bases between the germline ends. CDR3 DNA sequence: TGTGCCAGCGGGCCCGGTGTTTTTACCTACGAGCAGTACTTC. This codes for CASGPGVFTYEQYF.

CDR3 residues: CASTSGLSGNTIYF. In DNA, the CDR3 is TGTGCCAGCACCTCAGGGCTGTCTGGAAACACCATATATTTT. This sequence joins TRBV9 and TRBJ1-3, with D maybe TRBD1 (5 bases). Germline CDR1 SGDLS, CDR2 YYNGEE. Between the trimmed V and J ends, which lost 6 bases and 1 base, there was a span of 11 bases. The CDR3 has 14 residues.

The J gene is TRBJ2-1, the V gene TRBV10-2; no clear D gene. Germline V gives CDR1 WSHSY, CDR2 SAAADI. The CDR3 runs to 14 residues. Trimming removed 8 bases from V and 0 bases from J, with 11 bases in between. The CDR3 sequence: CASRSLSSYNEQFF. CDR3 DNA: TGCGCCAGCCGGTCGCTAAGCTCCTACAATGAGCAGTTCTTC.

This clone has only a few counts. The chain links TRBV9 to TRBJ1-4; 9 positions match TRBD1. Unmatched junction bases numbered 3, after V lost 2 bases and J lost 4 bases. Germline-derived CDR1 and CDR2 are SGDLS and YYNGEE. The length of the CDR3 is 15 residues. The CDR3 is CASSVDRGYNEKLFF. CDR3 coding DNA: TGTGCCAGCAGCGTGGACAGGGGCTATAATGAAAAACTGTTTTTT. The full variable domain, completed using reference TRBV9 and TRBJ1-4, is DSGVTQTPKHLITATGQRVTLRCSPRSGDLSVYWYQQSLDQGLQFLIQYYNGEERAKGNILERFSAQQFPDLHSELNLSSLELGDSALYFCASSVDRGYNEKLFFGSGTQLSVL.

The chain employs TRBV2 and TRBJ2-1; TRBD2 agrees at 10 bases. Germline CDR1 and CDR2: SNHLY and FYNNEI. J was trimmed by 3 bases and V by 9 bases; bases with no gene match: 5. The CDR3 covers 14 residues. The DNA of the CDR3 is TGTGCCAGACAGCGGGGGGGCCTCTACAATGAGCAGTTCTTC. It codes for CARQRGGLYNEQFF.

This clone occurred a few times. The genes are TRBV6-5 and TRBJ1-5; D is undetermined. The CDR3 is 13 residues long. With 0 bases removed from V and 6 bases from J, the gap between germline ends came to 6 bases. Germline CDR1 reads MNHEY; CDR2 reads SVGAGI. This chain's CDR3 is CASSYSLAQPQHF. In DNA, the CDR3 is TGTGCCAGCAGTTACTCCCTAGCTCAGCCCCAGCATTTT.

The chain employs TRBV30 and TRBJ1-1; the D gene is possibly TRBD1 (5 bases). The V end was cut by 4 bases, the J end by 1 base, with 16 bases between. The CDR3 has 15 amino acids. CDR1 is GTSNPN and CDR2 is SVGIG in the germline V gene (reference sequence). The DNA for the CDR3 is TGTGCCTGGATTGGGTGGGACTCAGGGAACACTGAAGCTTTCTTT. It encodes CAWIGWDSGNTEAFF.

CDR3 loop: CASSPLTGELFF. CDR3 nucleotides: TGTGCCAGCAGCCCCCTGACCGGGGAGCTGTTTTTT. This sequence joins TRBV28 and TRBJ2-2; D not certain. CDR3 length equals 12 residues. CDR1 and CDR2 from the germline V gene are MDHEN and SYDVKM. Trimming shortened V by 6 bases and J by 5 bases, and 7 bases separated the two germline ends.

The genes are TRBV7-9 and TRBJ1-2, with TRBD1 as a possible D gene (6 bases). CDR3 length: 15 residues. Germline CDR1 and CDR2: SEHNR and FQNEAQ (reference sequence). V was pared by 3 bases and J by 5 bases, with 16 bases between. The CDR3 sequence: CASSLGRGRTYGYTF. In DNA form, the CDR3 reads TGTGCCAGCAGCTTGGGCAGGGGTAGGACTTATGGCTACACCTTC.

With regard to this clone: The same CDR3 arises from other DNA sequences in this sample as well. The chain is built from TRBV29-1 and TRBJ1-1; D remains unclear. Germline V gene data show CDR1 as SQVTM and CDR2 as ANQGSEA. Trimming shortened V by 4 bases and J by 2 bases, and 8 bases separated the two germline ends. The CDR3 runs to 12 residues. CDR3 nucleotide sequence: TGCAGCGTTGTTGGCTCAAACACTGAAGCTTTCTTT. Encoded protein: CSVVGSNTEAFF.

CDR3 in DNA: TGTGCCATCAGTGAGTCAAGCCTCCCCACCGGGCTGTTTTTT. Translated: CAISESSLPTGLFF. The V and J genes are TRBV10-3 and TRBJ2-2; D is unresolved. Germline values: CDR1 ENHRY, CDR2 SYGVKD. Trimming removed 0 bases at V and 13 bases at J, with 15 bases between. The CDR3 runs 14 residues.

The genes are TRBV29-1 and TRBJ1-1, with TRBD1 as a possible D gene (5 bases). CDR1 SQVTM and CDR2 ANQGSEA come from the germline V gene. The CDR3 runs 13 residues. V was shortened by 6 bases and J by 1 base, with 12 bases between the two germline ends. CDR3 nucleotide sequence: TGCAGCGTGGTCCGGGACTGGAACACTGAAGCTTTCTTT. Protein product: CSVVRDWNTEAFF.

The CDR3 sequence: CASSQGTSGVATDTQYF. In DNA form, the CDR3 reads TGTGCCAGCAGCCAAGGGACTAGCGGGGTAGCCACAGATACGCAGTATTTT. The V and J genes are TRBV4-2 and TRBJ2-3, with TRBD2 matching 12 bases. This CDR3 region has 17 residues. The trim removed 1 base at V and 2 bases at J, leaving 4 bases unmatched. The germline gives CDR1 LGHNA, CDR2 YNFKEQ.

The chain is built from TRBV14 and TRBJ1-1; possibly TRBD1 for D (6 bases). There are 19 residues in the CDR3. Germline V gene sequence: CDR1 SGHDN, CDR2 FVKESK. V gave up 0 bases and J gave up 6 bases, with 26 bases separating them. CDR3 in amino acids: CASSQDTEWWGGRGAEAFF. The CDR3 region has the DNA TGTGCCAGCAGCCAAGACACGGAGTGGTGGGGGGGGCGAGGGGCTGAAGCTTTCTTT.

Turning to this clone: Compared with germline, one end of the junction differs, possibly owing to a read error. CDR3 in amino acids: CASSGTGYGQYF. CDR3 sequence (DNA): TGTGCCAGCAGTGGGACAGGGTACGGGCAGTACTTC. V and J are TRBV2 and TRBJ2-7, with TRBD1 matching 8 bases. Germline V gene data show CDR1 as SNHLY and CDR2 as FYNNEI. CDR3 length: 12 residues. Full variable domain (outside the CDR3, taken from reference TRBV2 and TRBJ2-7): EPEVTQTPSHQVTQMGQEVILRCVPISNHLYFYWYRQILGQKVEFLVSFYNNEISEKSEIFDDQFSVERPDGSNFTLKIRSTKLEDSAMYFCASSGTGYGQYFGPGTRLTVT.